The 8 T cell receptor beta chains below all came from one sample that was sequenced in a study of blood T cell repertoires in COVID-19. Profiling relied on immunoSEQ multiplex PCR, and the TCRdb table lists in-frame clones only, not all of them. Among 130,000 or so clones listed, roughly 90% were seen once. The specimen was peripheral blood. All receptors come from a man between 65 and 79 years old with active COVID-19.

The chain joins TRBV3-1 (or the pseudogene TRBV3-2) to TRBJ2-7, with TRBD1 identical over 7 bases. CDR1 and CDR2 from the germline V gene are LGHDT and YNNKEL (reference sequence). There are 15 residues in the CDR3. Losses at the gene ends were 4 bases for V and 3 bases for J; bases not matched to a gene: 9. The CDR3 region is CASSPQTGSDYEQYF. The CDR3 region has the DNA TGTGCCAGCAGCCCACAGACAGGGTCCGACTACGAGCAGTACTTC.

The count of this clone is one. The V call is TRBV28, the J call TRBJ2-6; D call uncertain. Trimming removed 11 bases at V and 1 base at J, with 12 bases between. The germline V gene encodes CDR1 MDHEN and CDR2 SYDVKM. The CDR3 loop spans 14 amino acids. The CDR3 protein is CASRRRSGANVLTF. The DNA of the CDR3 is TGTGCCTCTAGGAGACGGTCTGGGGCCAACGTCCTGACTTTC. The full variable domain, with the rest looked up from reference TRBV28 and TRBJ2-6, is DVKVTQSSRYLVKRTGEKVFLECVQDMDHENMFWYRQDPGLGLRLIYFSYDVKMKEKGDIPEGYSVSREKKERFSLILESASTNQTSMYLCASRRRSGANVLTFGAGSRLTVL.

The chain joins TRBV5-1 to TRBJ2-7; 9 positions match TRBD2. CDR1 and CDR2 from the germline V gene are SGHRS and YFSETQ. The CDR3 has 14 amino acids. J gave up 3 bases and V 3 bases, and 4 bases lay outside the gene matches. CDR3 residues: CASSSGLAFYEQYF. Here the CDR3 DNA reads TGCGCCAGCAGCTCCGGACTAGCGTTCTACGAGCAGTACTTC. Using reference TRBV5-1 and TRBJ2-7 for the parts outside the CDR3, the full variable domain is KAGVTQTPRYLIKTRGQQVTLSCSPISGHRSVSWYQQTPGQGLQFLFEYFSETQRNKGNFPGRFSGRQFSNSRSEMNVSTLELGDSALYLCASSSGLAFYEQYFGPGTRLTVT.

The gene calls are TRBV24-1 and TRBJ2-7; weak D call: TRBD2 (7 bases). Trimming took off 3 bases at V and 6 bases at J, with 14 bases between the two ends. Germline V gene sequence: CDR1 KGHDR, CDR2 SFDVKD. The CDR3 covers 14 residues. The CDR3 DNA sequence: TGTGCCACCAGTGATACACAGGGAGGGATCGAGCAGTACTTC. Its translation is CATSDTQGGIEQYF.

This chain joins TRBV27 and TRBJ2-1; TRBD1 aligns across 7 bases. After removal of 7 bases from V and 1 base from J, the junction contained 10 bases not matched to a gene. Per the germline V gene, CDR1 is MNHEY and CDR2 is SMNVEV (reference sequence). The length of the CDR3 is 16 residues. The CDR3 DNA reads as TGTGCCAGCACAAACTTCGACAGGGCTTCCTACAATGAGCAGTTCTTC. It yields the protein CASTNFDRASYNEQFF.

The gene calls are TRBV2 and TRBJ1-1; tentative D call: TRBD1 (6 bases). Germline CDR1 reads SNHLY; CDR2 reads FYNNEI. Trimming took off 5 bases at V and 9 bases at J, with 19 bases between the two ends. The CDR3 covers 14 residues. The CDR3 region is CASSIGQNGEKAFF. The CDR3 nucleotides read TGTGCCAGCAGTATCGGACAGAATGGGGAGAAAGCTTTCTTT.

The chain combines TRBV25-1 with TRBJ1-4; 7 nucleotides agree with TRBD1. The germline V gene has CDR1 MGHDK and CDR2 SYGVNS. The junction had 8 bases not matched to a gene; V was cut back by 6 bases and J by 7 bases. The CDR3 consists of 14 residues. This CDR3 reads CASRQTGSGEKLFF. The CDR3 nucleotides read TGTGCCAGCAGGCAGACAGGGTCGGGTGAAAAACTGTTTTTT. The whole variable domain, filled in from reference TRBV25-1 and TRBJ1-4, reads EADIYQTPRYLVIGTGKKITLECSQTMGHDKMYWYQQDPGMELHLIHYSYGVNSTEKGDLSSESTVSRIRTEHFPLTLESARPSHTSQYLCASRQTGSGEKLFFGSGTQLSVL.

The chain combines TRBV9 with TRBJ2-2; D unresolved. The CDR3 spans 13 residues. Trimming stripped 5 bases from V and 3 bases from J, with 8 bases between. Germline loops: CDR1 SGDLS, CDR2 YYNGEE. The CDR3 coding sequence is TGTGCCAGCAGTTTATTCGACACCGGGGAGCTGTTTTTT. Translation gives CASSLFDTGELFF.